This TCR beta chain was obtained from a study of T-cell memory formation after mild COVID-19. 5'RACE, which relied on constant-segment primers, yielded TCR alpha and TCR beta cDNA libraries carrying sample barcodes and UMIs. TCRdb processed the 5' RACE reads anew with MiXCR; each CDR3 protein has one entry. Among approximately 300,000 distinct CDR3 sequences, roughly 15% were seen once, and the ten largest hold about a fifth. Trimming shortened V by 0 bases and J by 6 bases, and 9 bases separated the two germline ends. The CDR3 runs to 13 residues. Germline CDR1 and CDR2: SGHRS and YFSETQ. The sequenced material came from PBMCs or a T cell subset sorted from them (not recorded which). The J gene is TRBJ1-1, the V gene TRBV5-1; D uncertain. The TCR was taken from a man between 18 and 29 years old who had mild COVID-19 (a few samples of this study predate the infection). Cell type and time point are not known. CDR3: CASSLVPGAEAFF. In nucleotides, the CDR3 is TGCGCCAGCAGCTTGGTACCGGGAGCTGAAGCTTTCTTT.